The 27 T cell receptor beta chains below were found in one sample sequenced in a study of blood T cell repertoires in COVID-19. Here immunoSEQ multiplex PCR was the method, and the copy in TCRdb shows in-frame clones only, minus some. The data contain 150,000 to 200,000 clones, approximately 78% of them singletons. The specimen was PBMCs or T cells enriched from blood (not recorded which). These receptors were taken from a woman aged 45 to 65 who had recovered from COVID-19.

V usage is TRBV28 and J usage is TRBJ2-1; 12 bases are shared with TRBD2. Per germline, CDR1 MDHEN and CDR2 SYDVKM. Germline trimming cut 8 bases from V and 7 bases from J; bases unmatched to any gene: 6. This CDR3 is 14 amino acids long. CDR3 in amino acids: CASLAGGPGNEQFF. The CDR3 DNA sequence: TGTGCCAGCCTAGCGGGAGGGCCGGGAAATGAGCAGTTCTTC.

This rearrangement joins TRBV15 to TRBJ1-2; D is undetermined. V was pared by 1 base and J by 3 bases, with 21 bases between. Germline values: CDR1 LNHNV, CDR2 YYDKDF (reference sequence). This CDR3 is built from 18 residues. The CDR3 is CATSRATSPQAKHYGYTF. The CDR3, as DNA: TGTGCCACCAGCAGAGCCACCTCTCCCCAGGCGAAACACTATGGCTACACCTTC.

The genes are TRBV12-3 or TRBV12-4 and TRBJ1-2; D may be TRBD1 (5 bases). Trimming left V 3 bases short and J 5 bases short, with 10 bases between. The CDR3 has 13 amino acids. As DNA, the CDR3 is TGTGCCAGCAGTTTGGGGCGGCAGTATGGCTACACCTTC. Its protein product is CASSLGRQYGYTF.

The gene calls are TRBV24-1 and TRBJ1-3, with 8 bases fitting TRBD1. The CDR3 is 18 amino acids. V trimming: 5 bases; J trimming: 1 base; junction bases outside the gene matches: 12. Per the germline V gene, CDR1 is KGHDR and CDR2 is SFDVKD. In DNA form, the CDR3 reads TGTGCCACCAGTGGACCAGCGCGGGACAGGAGATCTGGAAACACCATATATTTT. Its protein is CATSGPARDRRSGNTIYF.

Written as DNA, the CDR3 is TGCGCCAGCAGCCAAGATCTATCAGGAGGAGCTTTCTTT. It translates to CASSQDLSGGAFF. The gene calls are TRBV4-1 and TRBJ1-1; D not resolved. The germline V and J ends were trimmed by 0 bases and 10 bases, with 12 bases remaining between them. Per the germline V gene, CDR1 is MGHRA and CDR2 is YSYEKL. This CDR3 region has 13 residues.

The chain is built from TRBV29-1 and TRBJ2-1; TRBD2 is a possible D gene (5 bases). Germline V CDR1 and CDR2: SQVTM, ANQGSEA. The CDR3 contains 14 residues. V was clipped by 0 bases and J by 5 bases, with 11 bases between them. The CDR3, as DNA: TGCAGCGTTGAAGATTTGAGGGCCCACAATGAGCAGTTCTTC. Encoded protein: CSVEDLRAHNEQFF.

The chain recombines TRBV11-3 with TRBJ1-3; the match to TRBD1 covers 9 bases. With 5 bases clipped from V and 0 bases from J, the junction kept 5 bases outside the gene matches. The CDR3 runs 16 residues. The germline V gene has CDR1 SGHNT and CDR2 YENEEA. CDR3 region: CASSQGQGSSGNTIYF. As DNA, the CDR3 is TGTGCCAGCAGCCAGGGACAGGGAAGCTCTGGAAACACCATATATTTT.

This sequence joins TRBV24-1 and TRBJ2-7; 7 bases fit TRBD2. Germline CDR1 and CDR2: KGHDR and SFDVKD. Losses at the gene ends were 1 base for V and 6 bases for J; bases not matched to a gene: 2. The CDR3 loop spans 13 amino acids. The CDR3 region has the DNA TGTGCCACCAGTGATTTCCGCGGGAGCGAGCAGTACTTC. Amino acid sequence: CATSDFRGSEQYF.

The gene calls are TRBV28 and TRBJ1-3, with 7 positions matching TRBD1. J was trimmed by 0 bases and V by 4 bases; bases with no gene match: 6. CDR1 MDHEN and CDR2 SYDVKM come from the germline V gene. This CDR3 comprises 16 residues. The CDR3 DNA follows: TGTGCCAGCAGTTCGGGACAGCGAAGCTCTGGAAACACCATATATTTT. Its translation is CASSSGQRSSGNTIYF.

This sequence joins TRBV7-2 and TRBJ2-7; no firm D call. Trimming left V 5 bases short and J 0 bases short, with 14 bases between. Germline V gene sequence: CDR1 SGHTA, CDR2 FQGNSA. This CDR3 spans 15 amino acids. CDR3 sequence (DNA): TGTGCCAGCAGCCGTAAACACCTAGGCTCCTACGAGCAGTACTTC. Residues: CASSRKHLGSYEQYF.

This chain joins TRBV28 and TRBJ2-7; 13 bases fit TRBD2. Trimming cost V 10 bases and J 4 bases; bases outside gene matches: 7. The germline V gene has CDR1 MDHEN and CDR2 SYDVKM. The CDR3 spans 14 residues. The CDR3 DNA sequence: TGTGCCACCGAGACTAGCGGGAGGTCTTACGAGCAGTACTTC. It specifies CATETSGRSYEQYF.

The gene calls are TRBV18 and TRBJ1-1; TRBD1 is a possible D gene (5 bases). CDR3 length: 18 residues. V gave up 3 bases and J gave up 0 bases, with 20 bases separating them. CDR1 and CDR2 (germline): KGHSH, LQKENI. The CDR3 coding sequence is TGTGCCAGCTCACCCCCGGCTGGGAGGGGAGTCATGAACACTGAAGCTTTCTTT. Protein product: CASSPPAGRGVMNTEAFF. Drawing the rest from reference TRBV18 and TRBJ1-1, the complete variable domain is NAGVMQNPRHLVRRRGQEARLRCSPMKGHSHVYWYRQLPEEGLKFMVYLQKENIIDESGMPKERFSAEFPKEGPSILRIQQVVRGDSAAYFCASSPPAGRGVMNTEAFFGQGTRLTVV.

This chain uses TRBV28 with TRBJ2-7, with a tentative D call TRBD1 (5 bases). The CDR3 sequence is 13 residues long. Germline CDR1 and CDR2: MDHEN and SYDVKM. The germline V and J ends were trimmed by 8 bases and 2 bases, with 13 bases remaining between them. The CDR3 loop reads CASRQGATYEQYF. The CDR3 DNA sequence: TGTGCCAGCCGCCAGGGTGCCACCTACGAGCAGTACTTC.

The chain has TRBV6-5 and TRBJ1-5, with a possible D match to TRBD1 (6 bases). The CDR3 runs to 14 residues. Germline V gene sequence: CDR1 MNHEY, CDR2 SVGAGI. Between the trimmed V and J ends, which lost 2 bases and 6 bases, there was a span of 11 bases. This chain's CDR3 is CASSYRQGSQPQHF. For the CDR3, the DNA is TGTGCCAGCAGTTACCGCCAGGGGAGTCAGCCCCAGCATTTT.

The rearrangement uses TRBV9 and TRBJ1-1, with TRBD1 matching over 9 bases. Looked up from germline, CDR1 is SGDLS and CDR2 is YYNGEE. CDR3 length: 15 residues. V lost 4 bases, J lost 4 bases, and 8 bases stayed unmatched. The CDR3 spells CASSTRQGGVTEAFF. For the CDR3, the DNA is TGTGCCAGCAGCACCCGACAGGGGGGAGTCACTGAAGCTTTCTTT.

The chain uses TRBV5-6 and TRBJ1-2; D unclear. Trimming took 3 bases from V and 5 from J, leaving 8 bases between them. CDR3 size: 12 residues. Germline lookup yields CDR1 SGHDT and CDR2 YYEEEE. This chain's CDR3 is CASSWAGYGYTF. The CDR3 nucleotides read TGTGCCAGCAGCTGGGCGGGGTATGGCTACACCTTC.

The CDR3 nucleotides are TGTGCCAGCAGCTTGGGGCCGACAGGGGCAGGCAATCAGCCCCAGCATTTT. Its translation: CASSLGPTGAGNQPQHF. The chain links TRBV5-6 to TRBJ1-5; 8 positions match TRBD1. The length of the CDR3 is 17 residues. CDR1 and CDR2 (germline): SGHDT, YYEEEE. J was trimmed by 2 bases and V by 0 bases; bases with no gene match: 7.

V gene TRBV5-1 combines with J gene TRBJ2-5; 8 bases map to TRBD1. This CDR3 is 14 amino acids long. V shed 4 bases, J shed 1 base, and the junction held 3 bases outside the gene matches. The germline CDR1 and CDR2 sequences are SGHRS and YFSETQ. This CDR3 reads CASSPGTGQETQYF. As DNA, the CDR3 is TGCGCCAGCAGCCCCGGGACAGGCCAAGAGACCCAGTACTTC.

The rearrangement joins TRBV6-2 or TRBV6-3 to TRBJ2-3, with D uncertain. Trimming shortened V by 5 bases and J by 3 bases, and 6 bases separated the two germline ends. This CDR3 is built from 12 residues. CDR1 and CDR2 from the germline V gene are MNHEY and SVGEGT. The CDR3 DNA reads as TGTGCCAGCAGTCCCCAAACAGATACGCAGTATTTT. It encodes CASSPQTDTQYF.

This clone was counted a single time. This chain links TRBV19 with TRBJ1-2; 7 bases line up with TRBD1. This CDR3 region has 16 residues. Trimming removed 1 base from V and 6 bases from J; junction bases left unmatched: 11. Germline V CDR1 and CDR2: LNHDA, SQIVND (reference sequence). The CDR3, as DNA: TGTGCCAGTAGTATAGTGGGAACGGGACAGAAGGATGGCTACACCTTC. Translating it yields CASSIVGTGQKDGYTF.

The chain links TRBV18 to TRBJ2-5; 8 nucleotides align to TRBD1. Germline values: CDR1 KGHSH, CDR2 LQKENI. The ends lost 6 bases at V and 1 base at J; junction bases unmatched: 1. This CDR3 has 13 residues. The CDR3 loop reads CASSGQGQETQYF. The CDR3 DNA reads as TGTGCCAGCTCCGGACAGGGCCAAGAGACCCAGTACTTC. Supplemented by reference TRBV18 and TRBJ2-5, the full variable domain reads NAGVMQNPRHLVRRRGQEARLRCSPMKGHSHVYWYRQLPEEGLKFMVYLQKENIIDESGMPKERFSAEFPKEGPSILRIQQVVRGDSAAYFCASSGQGQETQYFGPGTRLLVL.

The gene calls are TRBV19 and TRBJ1-4; maybe TRBD1 (6 bases). This CDR3 region has 16 residues. Per the germline V gene, CDR1 is LNHDA and CDR2 is SQIVND (reference sequence). V lost 4 bases to trimming and J lost 0 bases, with 12 bases between them. CDR3 loop: CASSKGQPATNEKLFF. CDR3 nucleotides: TGTGCCAGTAGTAAAGGACAGCCTGCAACTAATGAAAAACTGTTTTTT.

This clone has more than one count but fewer than ten. The chain uses TRBV19 and TRBJ2-7; 8 bases are shared with TRBD2. The J segment lost 2 bases and the V segment lost 4 bases, leaving 4 bases of the junction unmatched. The CDR3 contains 14 residues. Germline-derived CDR1 and CDR2 are LNHDA and SQIVND (reference sequence). The CDR3 region is CASSTPGLAYEQYF. The CDR3, as DNA: TGTGCCAGTAGTACACCGGGACTAGCCTACGAGCAGTACTTC.

The gene calls are TRBV6-2 or TRBV6-3 and TRBJ1-1; TRBD1 matches 9 bases. This CDR3 region has 16 residues. From germline, CDR1 is MNHEY and CDR2 SVGEGT. Germline trimming cut 2 bases from V and 4 bases from J; bases unmatched to any gene: 8. CDR3 DNA: TGTGCCAGCAGTTACCGAACACAGGGGGCGGGCACTGAAGCTTTCTTT. Protein: CASSYRTQGAGTEAFF.

The chain recombines TRBV7-2 with TRBJ2-7; 11 nucleotides align to TRBD1. The germline V gene encodes CDR1 SGHTA and CDR2 FQGNSA. The CDR3 runs 16 residues. J lost 5 bases, V lost 4 bases, and 10 bases had no gene match. This CDR3 reads CASSSTSGTGGDEQYF. CDR3 sequence (DNA): TGTGCCAGCAGCTCAACCTCCGGGACAGGGGGAGACGAGCAGTACTTC.

The J gene is TRBJ2-3, the V gene TRBV25-1; D remains unclear. V gave up 3 bases and J gave up 2 bases, with 9 bases separating them. Germline V gives CDR1 MGHDK, CDR2 SYGVNS. The CDR3 has 14 amino acids. The CDR3 is CASSEPANTDTQYF. The CDR3 DNA sequence: TGTGCCAGCAGTGAGCCTGCTAACACAGATACGCAGTATTTT.

CDR3 nucleotides: TGTGCCAGCAGTCCACAGGGGACCAAAAACATTCAGTACTTC. This sequence encodes CASSPQGTKNIQYF. The V call is TRBV6-5, the J call TRBJ2-4; 7 bases are a match to TRBD1. This CDR3 comprises 14 residues. Germline V lookup: CDR1 MNHEY, CDR2 SVGAGI. V shed 5 bases, J shed 2 bases, and the junction held 3 bases outside the gene matches.